This TCR beta chain was sequenced in a study of cytomegalovirus exposure and HLA in healthy donors. Looking at the study overall: From about 170 million T cells, an earlier analysis saw 90 million to 130 million unique TCR beta sequences. Study outcomes and limitations: A link between a missense DCLRE1C variant and TCR beta V- and J-gene trimming emerged from a later analysis. The study carried out a later analysis of TCR beta sequences. It associated some 15,000 of them with specific HLA alleles at a false discovery rate of 0.05.

Germline V CDR1 and CDR2: LNHDA, SQIVND (reference sequence). This CDR3 region has 13 residues. V was cut by 5 bases and J by 2 bases, with 10 bases left in between. The PCR made use of 60 Vbeta and 13 Jbeta primers. The protocol was immunoSEQ multiplex PCR, while the TCRdb copy is restricted to in-frame clones and leaves out a portion. The table lists approximately 120,000 clones, with about 2.5% in the top ten. A note on this clone: The antigen is undetermined.

Sample: PBMCs. V usage is TRBV19 and J usage is TRBJ2-7; no firm D call. This TCR was recovered from a man younger than 40 in good health and CMV-seronegative. The CDR3 here is CASSQSNTYEQYF. The DNA for the CDR3 is TGTGCCAGTAGTCAGTCGAATACCTACGAGCAGTACTTC.